A single sample gave rise to the 18 T cell receptor beta chains below, sequenced in a study of cytomegalovirus exposure and HLA in healthy donors (dated by TCRdb to 2015 to 2018). Library creation used the immunoSEQ multiplex PCR assay. For the multiplex PCR, a mixture combining 60 forward primers for TCR Vbeta segments and 13 reverse primers for TCR Jbeta segments was used. Drawn from immuneACCESS, this table holds only the in-frame rearrangements with V and J called that TCRdb kept. Clones are partly lost; checked studies trace under half to an unresolved V gene and leave the rest unexplained. The sample yields about 190,000 clones; over 70% were counted once. The top ten hold around 1.4% of the sample. Sequenced material: PBMCs. These receptors were taken from a man younger than 45 in good health and CMV-seronegative.

The genes are TRBV6-4 and TRBJ2-1, with D perhaps TRBD2 (6 bases). The CDR3 covers 16 residues. Germline V gene sequence: CDR1 MRHNA, CDR2 SNTAGT. Trimming took off 3 bases at V and 6 bases at J, with 18 bases between the two ends. The CDR3 here is CASSDSGFAGTNEQFF. Here the CDR3 DNA reads TGTGCCAGCAGTGATTCTGGCTTTGCGGGAACCAATGAGCAGTTCTTC.

The rearrangement joins TRBV6-5 to TRBJ1-5, with D perhaps matching TRBD1 (6 bases). The CDR3 covers 15 residues. Germline assignment: CDR1 MNHEY and CDR2 SVGAGI. Trimming stripped 5 bases from V and 4 bases from J, with 15 bases between. The DNA of the CDR3 is TGTGCCAGCAGTGTCAGGGGATTCGGTAATCAGCCCCAGCATTTT. This gives the protein CASSVRGFGNQPQHF.

In the case of this clone: The germline gene is not matched at one end of the junction; a read error may be the cause. This chain joins TRBV7-9 and TRBJ2-7, with TRBD2 matching over 12 bases. The length of the CDR3 is 17 residues. The germline V gene encodes CDR1 SEHNR and CDR2 FQNEAQ (reference sequence). The CDR3 nucleotides are TGTTCCAGCAGCGCCCGGACTAGCGGGGCCTTTTCCTACGAGCAGTACTTC. Its protein product is CSSSARTSGAFSYEQYF.

V gene TRBV27 combines with J gene TRBJ1-2; 7 nucleotides line up with TRBD1. Trimming cost V 4 bases and J 8 bases; bases outside gene matches: 10. Looked up from germline, CDR1 is MNHEY and CDR2 is SMNVEV (reference sequence). The CDR3 is 14 amino acids. The CDR3 here is CASSSRQGRAGYTF. CDR3 DNA sequence: TGTGCCAGCAGTTCCCGACAGGGTCGTGCCGGCTACACCTTC.

The chain uses TRBV6-5 and TRBJ2-3; D is perhaps TRBD1 (5 bases). Trimming removed 1 base from V and 0 bases from J, with 8 bases in between. The germline V gene has CDR1 MNHEY and CDR2 SVGAGI. This CDR3 is 15 amino acids long. The CDR3 here is CASSYYAGSTDTQYF. In nucleotides, the CDR3 is TGTGCCAGCAGTTACTATGCAGGGAGCACAGATACGCAGTATTTT.

This clone was seen once. The gene calls are TRBV11-3 and TRBJ2-5; a weak D match, TRBD2 (6 bases). The CDR3 covers 14 residues. V was clipped by 2 bases and J by 2 bases, with 9 bases between them. CDR1 SGHNT and CDR2 YENEEA come from the germline V gene. CDR3 nucleotide sequence: TGTGCCAGCAGCTTAAACGGGGGTCAAGAGACCCAGTACTTC. It translates to CASSLNGGQETQYF.

V usage is TRBV5-6 and J usage is TRBJ2-4, with 10 bases matching TRBD1. Germline values: CDR1 SGHDT, CDR2 YYEEEE. The CDR3 sequence is 17 residues long. The junction had 8 bases not matched to a gene; V was cut back by 4 bases and J by 1 base. CDR3 nucleotides: TGTGCCAGCAGCATTCAACCGGGACAGGGGGCCAAAAACATTCAGTACTTC. Encoded protein: CASSIQPGQGAKNIQYF.

V gene TRBV4-2 combines with J gene TRBJ1-1, with 7 bases matching TRBD1. CDR1 is LGHNA and CDR2 is YNFKEQ in the germline V gene. The CDR3 has 15 amino acids. With V trimmed by 2 bases and J by 3 bases, 6 bases remained unmatched. The CDR3 DNA follows: TGTGCCAGCAGCCAACCAGGGGGGACGGACACTGAAGCTTTCTTT. It translates to CASSQPGGTDTEAFF.

The chain joins TRBV9 to TRBJ2-5; D is perhaps TRBD1 (5 bases). The last part of the DNA fits TRBJ2-7 better; the J call may be wrong. This CDR3 has 15 residues. Germline CDR1 SGDLS, CDR2 YYNGEE. The CDR3 region is CASSASQGFTYEQYF. The CDR3 nucleotides read TGTGCCAGCAGCGCATCTCAGGGTTTCACCTACGAGCAGTACTTC.

This chain connects TRBV5-1 to TRBJ2-3; 14 nucleotides line up with TRBD2. The germline CDR1 and CDR2 sequences are SGHRS and YFSETQ. The CDR3 is made up of 16 amino acids. V trimming: 4 bases; J trimming: 5 bases; junction bases outside the gene matches: 6. DNA of the CDR3: TGCGCCAGCAGCATCGGGACTAGCGGGAGTCTAGATACGCAGTATTTT. It encodes CASSIGTSGSLDTQYF. The full variable domain, with the rest looked up from reference TRBV5-1 and TRBJ2-3, is KAGVTQTPRYLIKTRGQQVTLSCSPISGHRSVSWYQQTPGQGLQFLFEYFSETQRNKGNFPGRFSGRQFSNSRSEMNVSTLELGDSALYLCASSIGTSGSLDTQYFGPGTRLTVL.

The sample holds one count of this clone. CDR3 residues: CASTPGGGSGANVLTF. Here the CDR3 DNA reads TGTGCCAGCACCCCAGGCGGGGGATCTGGGGCCAACGTCCTGACTTTC. The chain is built from TRBV27 and TRBJ2-6; 7 bases fit TRBD2. The V and J ends lost 7 bases and 1 base, in that order; junction bases with no gene match: 7. CDR1 is MNHEY and CDR2 is SMNVEV in the germline V gene (reference sequence). This CDR3 is built from 16 residues.

The V call is TRBV28, the J call TRBJ1-5; TRBD1 is a possible D gene (5 bases). The CDR3 spans 16 residues. With 3 bases removed from V and 5 bases from J, the gap between germline ends came to 17 bases. Per the germline V gene, CDR1 is MDHEN and CDR2 is SYDVKM. The chain's CDR3 is CASSFGGRAGDQPQHF. The CDR3 bases are TGTGCCAGCAGTTTCGGGGGAAGGGCCGGGGATCAGCCCCAGCATTTT.

The rearrangement uses TRBV5-6 and TRBJ1-1, with unresolved D. Germline CDR1 is SGHDT and CDR2 is YYEEEE. The CDR3 totals 12 residues. Trimming stripped 0 bases from V and 7 bases from J, with 7 bases between. CDR3 sequence reads: CASSLVGVEAFF. The DNA for the CDR3 is TGTGCCAGCAGCTTGGTCGGAGTTGAAGCTTTCTTT.

The chain carries TRBV30 and TRBJ2-7, with D perhaps matching TRBD2 (5 bases). Germline assignment: CDR1 GTSNPN and CDR2 SVGIG (reference sequence). The V and J ends lost 4 bases and 5 bases respectively, with 18 bases between them. The CDR3 runs to 14 residues. The CDR3 DNA reads as TGTGCCTGGAACCGGGGAAGGTCGGAGAACGAGCAGTACTTC. This translates into CAWNRGRSENEQYF. The variable domain in full, with the rest retrieved from reference TRBV30 and TRBJ2-7, is SQTIHQWPATLVQPVGSPLSLECTVEGTSNPNLYWYRQAAGRGLQLLFYSVGIGQISSEVPQNLSASRPQDRQFILSSKKLLLSDSGFYLCAWNRGRSENEQYFGPGTRLTVT.

The chain uses TRBV19 and TRBJ1-2, with a possible D match to TRBD1 (6 bases). The length of the CDR3 is 12 residues. CDR1 and CDR2 from the germline V gene are LNHDA and SQIVND (reference sequence). V lost 10 bases and J 10 bases, leaving 19 bases between the germline ends. CDR3 sequence: CATNRKGGLYTF. CDR3 nucleotides: TGTGCCACCAACAGGAAGGGGGGGCTCTACACCTTC.

The chain is built from TRBV30 and TRBJ1-2; D call uncertain. The CDR3 length is 13 residues. Trimming pared 1 base from V and 7 bases from J, leaving 13 bases between. CDR1 GTSNPN and CDR2 SVGIG come from the germline V gene (reference sequence). The CDR3 reads CAWSESGIFGYTF. CDR3 sequence (DNA): TGTGCCTGGAGTGAAAGCGGGATTTTTGGCTACACCTTC.

The J gene is TRBJ2-7, the V gene TRBV11-1; TRBD1 agrees at 7 bases. Germline CDR1 and CDR2: SGHAT and FQDESV (reference sequence). V was clipped by 5 bases and J by 2 bases; unmatched bases: 0. The CDR3 totals 12 residues. The CDR3 region is CASSGTAYEQYF. CDR3 DNA: TGTGCCAGCAGCGGGACAGCCTACGAGCAGTACTTC.

The chain is built from TRBV5-4 and TRBJ2-3, with D possibly being TRBD2 (6 bases). The CDR3 covers 17 residues. Germline CDR1 and CDR2: SGHNT and YYREEE (reference sequence). V shed 2 bases and J shed 1 base, with 17 bases lying between them. CDR3 DNA: TGTGCCAGCAGCTTCGCTACGAGAGCGGGTGGCACAGATACGCAGTATTTT. Its translation: CASSFATRAGGTDTQYF. The whole variable domain, filled in from reference TRBV5-4 and TRBJ2-3, reads ETGVTQSPTHLIKTRGQQVTLRCSSQSGHNTVSWYQQALGQGPQFIFQYYREEENGRGNFPPRFSGLQFPNYSSELNVNALELDDSALYLCASSFATRAGGTDTQYFGPGTRLTVL.